These 5 T cell receptor beta chains originate from one sample sequenced in a study of OX40 agonist ivuxolimab in advanced cancers. Sequenced by immunoSEQ multiplex PCR; TCRdb stores in-frame clones only, minus some. The sample lists tens of thousands of clones; 70% to 90% were seen once. The sample was CD4+ or CD8+ T cells sorted from blood, taken in a trial of the OX40 agonist ivuxolimab. The receptor set was obtained from an adult with an advanced solid tumor such as melanoma, head and neck, liver or kidney cancer.

The chain carries TRBV5-6 and TRBJ2-1, with no clear D. Trimming took off 0 bases at V and 10 bases at J, with 8 bases between the two ends. There are 12 residues in the CDR3. Germline CDR1 reads SGHDT; CDR2 reads YYEEEE. CDR3 residues: CASSLDRAEQFF. CDR3 bases: TGTGCCAGCAGCTTGGATCGGGCCGAGCAGTTCTTC.

The chain couples TRBV5-1 to TRBJ2-1, with 8 bases fitting TRBD2. The germline V gene has CDR1 SGHRS and CDR2 YFSETQ. The CDR3 has 17 amino acids. Trimming cost V 1 base and J 0 bases; bases outside gene matches: 6. CDR3 nucleotide sequence: TGCGCCAGCAGCTTGAGTCCGGGGGGGAGCTCCTACAATGAGCAGTTCTTC. Protein product: CASSLSPGGSSYNEQFF. The full variable domain, with the rest looked up from reference TRBV5-1 and TRBJ2-1, is KAGVTQTPRYLIKTRGQQVTLSCSPISGHRSVSWYQQTPGQGLQFLFEYFSETQRNKGNFPGRFSGRQFSNSRSEMNVSTLELGDSALYLCASSLSPGGSSYNEQFFGPGTRLTVL.

Only a few counts were recorded for this clone. The rearrangement links TRBV7-2 to TRBJ1-5; D perhaps matches TRBD1 (6 bases). This CDR3 is built from 14 residues. Germline CDR1 is SGHTA and CDR2 is FQGNSA. V was trimmed by 2 bases and J by 5 bases, leaving 10 bases between them. Written as DNA, the CDR3 is TGTGCCAGCAGCTTAAGGGGGTGGGATCAGCCCCAGCATTTT. This encodes CASSLRGWDQPQHF.

This clone was seen only a few times. The V and J genes are TRBV6-1 and TRBJ2-1, with D uncertain. CDR3 length: 13 amino acids. Germline V lookup: CDR1 MNHNS, CDR2 SASEGT. The ends were cut back, 6 bases at V and 11 bases at J, with 17 bases in the middle. CDR3 nucleotides: TGTGCCAGCAGCTTGGAGCCCGCCCAAAAGCAGTTCTTC. It specifies CASSLEPAQKQFF.

The chain uses TRBV19 and TRBJ2-1, with 9 bases identical to TRBD2. Germline V CDR1 and CDR2: LNHDA, SQIVND (reference sequence). This CDR3 is 19 amino acids long. V was clipped by 1 base and J by 14 bases; unmatched bases: 24. The CDR3 bases are TGTGCCAGTAGTATAGGCAGACTACGAGATAGCGGGGGACCCACGGGGGAGTTCTTC. Translating gives CASSIGRLRDSGGPTGEFF.